This T cell receptor beta chain was sequenced in a study of T cell responses to AZD1222 COVID-19 vaccine. Study-wide points: Nearly half of unique spike-specific TCRs reportedly avoided B.1.351 and B.1.1.7 mutated regions. Donors in the cohort were predominantly white British and more often female, and clonal diversity was possibly underestimated.

The repertoire was sequenced with immunoSEQ multiplex PCR; TCRdb's copy has only in-frame clones and lacks some. Of 150,000 to 200,000 clones in the sample, about nine tenths were seen once. Germline lookup yields CDR1 SGHVS and CDR2 FQNEAQ. The ends were cut back, 0 bases at V and 4 bases at J, with 6 bases in the middle. The CDR3 spans 13 residues. Comments on this clone: Its antigen is not known.

The J gene is TRBJ2-5, the V gene TRBV7-8; a weak D match, TRBD1 (6 bases). The material was peripheral blood, obtained on day 0 of AZD1222 vaccination. The clonotype comes from an adult in good health. The CDR3 nucleotides read TGTGCCAGCAGCTTAGCAGGGGGAGAGACCCAGTACTTC. The encoded protein is CASSLAGGETQYF.